These 29 T cell receptor beta chains share one sample of origin, sequenced in a study of shared clonotypes between healthy human individuals. Only in-frame clones appear in the TCRdb table, and some are missing; sequencing was by immunoSEQ multiplex PCR. This table holds about 870,000 clones, nearly 95% found once. Terminally differentiated effector memory CD45RA+ cells were excluded from the naive CD8 cells, which were CD45RO-negative and positively selected for CCR7. Sequenced material: naive CD8+ T cells sorted from blood. These receptor sequences come from a man under 40 in good health.

The V call is TRBV5-4, the J call TRBJ2-7, with D maybe TRBD1 (5 bases). Trimming took off 0 bases at V and 3 bases at J, with 10 bases between the two ends. The CDR3 extends over 14 amino acids. CDR1 SGHNT and CDR2 YYREEE come from the germline V gene (reference sequence). The CDR3 coding sequence is TGTGCCAGCAGCTTGGAGACAGCTGGCTACGAGCAGTACTTC. Translating gives CASSLETAGYEQYF.

The chain links TRBV27 to TRBJ1-5, with TRBD1 matching 7 bases. Germline CDR1 MNHEY, CDR2 SMNVEV (reference sequence). V lost 2 bases and J lost 3; bases outside the gene matches: 4. This CDR3 region has 15 residues. CDR3 sequence reads: CASSLAGTANQPQHF. CDR3 DNA sequence: TGTGCCAGCAGTTTAGCGGGGACAGCCAATCAGCCCCAGCATTTT.

Concerning this clone: This CDR3 is also generated by other DNA sequences in the sample. The V call is TRBV19, the J call TRBJ1-1; D gene unclear. Looked up from germline, CDR1 is LNHDA and CDR2 is SQIVND (reference sequence). CDR3 length equals 13 residues. The germline V and J ends were trimmed by 1 base and 1 base, with 4 bases remaining between them. The chain's CDR3 is CASSIVENTEAFF. Written as DNA, the CDR3 is TGTGCCAGTAGTATAGTTGAGAACACTGAAGCTTTCTTT.

The gene calls are TRBV11-2 and TRBJ1-2, with D possibly matching TRBD1 (6 bases). V was shortened by 7 bases and J by 5 bases, with 11 bases between the two germline ends. There are 12 residues in the CDR3. Germline CDR1 SGHAT, CDR2 FQNNGV. The CDR3 loop reads CASMEQGYGYTF. Written as DNA, the CDR3 is TGTGCCAGCATGGAACAGGGTTATGGCTACACCTTC.

This chain joins TRBV9 and TRBJ2-7, with TRBD2 as a possible D gene (5 bases). Germline assignment: CDR1 SGDLS and CDR2 YYNGEE. Trimming left V 0 bases short and J 6 bases short, with 13 bases between. CDR3 length equals 14 residues. The CDR3 loop reads CASSVGGDAAEQYF. CDR3 DNA: TGTGCCAGCAGCGTAGGGGGAGACGCTGCCGAGCAGTACTTC.

The chain combines TRBV7-9 with TRBJ1-5, with D unclear. Germline assignment: CDR1 SEHNR and CDR2 FQNEAQ (reference sequence). The CDR3 consists of 16 residues. Trimming cost V 1 base and J 0 bases, with 10 bases left between them. CDR3 region: CASSLGKAGSNQPQHF. For the CDR3, the DNA is TGTGCCAGCAGCTTAGGGAAAGCAGGTAGCAATCAGCCCCAGCATTTT.

V usage is TRBV5-1 and J usage is TRBJ2-7; TRBD1 matches at 7 bases. The germline gives CDR1 SGHRS, CDR2 YFSETQ. V lost 4 bases to trimming and J lost 1 base; unmatched junction nucleotides: 5. The CDR3 sequence is 14 residues long. CDR3 in amino acids: CASSPGTVSYEQYF. CDR3 DNA sequence: TGCGCCAGCAGCCCCGGGACAGTTTCCTACGAGCAGTACTTC.

This clone was seen a single time. This sequence joins TRBV5-1 and TRBJ2-3; D perhaps matches TRBD2 (5 bases). The length of the CDR3 is 16 residues. The V end lost 2 bases, the J end lost 4 bases, and 17 bases lay between the germline ends. Germline values: CDR1 SGHRS, CDR2 YFSETQ. The CDR3 bases are TGCGCCAGCAGCTTTAACCGGGGTCCGGAGGCAGATACGCAGTATTTT. This codes for CASSFNRGPEADTQYF.

The V gene is TRBV27, the J gene TRBJ1-1; TRBD1 matches at 7 bases. This CDR3 is 14 amino acids long. The germline CDR1 and CDR2 sequences are MNHEY and SMNVEV (reference sequence). Trimming took 5 bases from V and 3 from J; bases not matched to a gene: 6. The CDR3 DNA follows: TGTGCCAGCAGTCCTCGGACAGGATACACTGAAGCTTTCTTT. This encodes CASSPRTGYTEAFF.

The chain combines TRBV5-5 with TRBJ2-3; 7 positions agree with TRBD1. CDR3 length equals 16 residues. With 7 bases clipped from V and 2 bases from J, the junction kept 13 bases outside the gene matches. Germline V gene lookup returns CDR1 SGHKS and CDR2 YYEKEE (reference sequence). Written as DNA, the CDR3 is TGTGCCAGCTGGCAAGACGGGACAGCCTTCACAGATACGCAGTATTTT. Its translation is CASWQDGTAFTDTQYF. The entire variable domain, with the rest obtained from reference TRBV5-5 and TRBJ2-3, is as follows: DAGVTQSPTHLIKTRGQQVTLRCSPISGHKSVSWYQQVLGQGPQFIFQYYEKEERGRGNFPDRFSARQFPNYSSELNVNALLLGDSALYLCASWQDGTAFTDTQYFGPGTRLTVL.

This chain joins TRBV7-6 and TRBJ2-1, with D hard to call. V lost 5 bases, J lost 8 bases, and 10 bases lay in between. The CDR3 covers 12 residues. Germline V gives CDR1 SGHVS, CDR2 FNYEAQ. The CDR3: CASSPMSHEQFF. The CDR3 coding sequence is TGTGCCAGCAGCCCCATGTCGCATGAGCAGTTCTTC.

This chain joins TRBV4-1 and TRBJ1-3; D is uncertain. V was shortened by 2 bases and J by 7 bases, with 18 bases between the two germline ends. Germline lookup yields CDR1 MGHRA and CDR2 YSYEKL. CDR3 length: 16 amino acids. CDR3: CASSQPPGGESNTIYF. The CDR3, as DNA: TGCGCCAGCAGCCAACCCCCTGGCGGGGAGTCCAACACCATATATTTT.

With regard to this clone: Within the sample, other DNA sequences also encode this same CDR3. The chain uses TRBV29-1 and TRBJ2-2; D is undetermined. V lost 4 bases, J lost 5 bases, and 8 bases lay in between. Germline V gene lookup returns CDR1 SQVTM and CDR2 ANQGSEA. The CDR3 runs to 12 residues. CDR3 amino acids: CSVVGLTGELFF. CDR3 in DNA: TGCAGCGTTGTCGGTCTGACCGGGGAGCTGTTTTTT.

The chain couples TRBV28 to TRBJ2-3; D uncertain. V was pared by 6 bases and J by 6 bases, with 13 bases between. This CDR3 is 13 amino acids long. Germline CDR1 MDHEN, CDR2 SYDVKM. The CDR3 sequence is CASSHRLTDTQYF. The CDR3 region has the DNA TGTGCCAGCAGCCACCGACTGACGGATACGCAGTATTTT.

The chain uses TRBV27 and TRBJ2-7; no definite D call. CDR1 and CDR2 (germline): MNHEY, SMNVEV (reference sequence). CDR3 length: 15 residues. The V gene lost 0 bases and the J gene lost 3 bases, with 12 bases spanning the gap. CDR3: CASSLSYTSGYEQYF. CDR3 nucleotides: TGTGCCAGCAGTTTATCTTATACAAGTGGCTACGAGCAGTACTTC.

This sequence joins TRBV14 and TRBJ2-3, with D possibly being TRBD1 or TRBD2 (6 bases each). V dropped 0 bases and J dropped 0 bases, with 10 bases sitting between them. Looked up from germline, CDR1 is SGHDN and CDR2 is FVKESK. The CDR3 is 16 amino acids. CDR3 in DNA: TGTGCCAGCAGCCAAGATCCGGGGGCTAGCACAGATACGCAGTATTTT. It is translated as CASSQDPGASTDTQYF. Full variable domain (rest looked up from reference TRBV14 and TRBJ2-3): EAGVTQFPSHSVIEKGQTVTLRCDPISGHDNLYWYRRVMGKEIKFLLHFVKESKQDESGMPNNRFLAERTGGTYSTLKVQPAELEDSGVYFCASSQDPGASTDTQYFGPGTRLTVL.

The rearrangement uses TRBV27 and TRBJ2-7; D possibly corresponds to TRBD1 (5 bases). V lost 0 bases and J 0 bases, leaving 9 bases between the germline ends. The CDR3 spans 15 residues. Germline-derived CDR1 and CDR2 are MNHEY and SMNVEV (reference sequence). The CDR3 DNA is TGTGCCAGCAGTTTATCACAGGTTAGCTCCTACGAGCAGTACTTC. Protein sequence: CASSLSQVSSYEQYF.

The chain couples TRBV28 to TRBJ2-7; D remains unclear. CDR1 is MDHEN, CDR2 SYDVKM, per germline. The germline V and J ends were trimmed by 5 bases and 9 bases, with 11 bases remaining between them. This CDR3 region has 11 residues. The CDR3 loop is CASSPARRQYF. CDR3 bases: TGTGCCAGCAGTCCTGCGCGGAGGCAGTACTTC.

The rearrangement uses TRBV14 and TRBJ2-7; 10 bases line up with TRBD2. Losses at the gene ends were 1 base for V and 3 bases for J; bases not matched to a gene: 6. The CDR3 totals 16 residues. Germline V gives CDR1 SGHDN, CDR2 FVKESK. CDR3 DNA sequence: TGTGCCAGCAGCCAAGTCTGGACTAGCGGTTACTACGAGCAGTACTTC. Its translation: CASSQVWTSGYYEQYF. The full variable domain, its missing parts supplied by reference TRBV14 and TRBJ2-7, is EAGVTQFPSHSVIEKGQTVTLRCDPISGHDNLYWYRRVMGKEIKFLLHFVKESKQDESGMPNNRFLAERTGGTYSTLKVQPAELEDSGVYFCASSQVWTSGYYEQYFGPGTRLTVT.

The rearrangement joins TRBV7-9 to TRBJ2-5; tentative D call: TRBD1 (6 bases). Germline-derived CDR1 and CDR2 are SEHNR and FQNEAQ (reference sequence). V was pared by 1 base and J by 1 base, with 13 bases between. The CDR3 loop spans 16 amino acids. In nucleotides, the CDR3 is TGTGCCAGCAGCTTAGTTGGGACAAGACCCCAAGAGACCCAGTACTTC. It specifies CASSLVGTRPQETQYF.

The chain carries TRBV6-5 and TRBJ2-7; 8 bases map to TRBD2. This CDR3 region has 14 residues. Trimming took 4 bases from V and 3 from J; bases not matched to a gene: 5. Germline V gene data show CDR1 as MNHEY and CDR2 as SVGAGI. The CDR3 DNA reads as TGTGCCAGCAGTTGGGGACTAGGCGGCTACGAGCAGTACTTC. This translates into CASSWGLGGYEQYF.

This clone appeared a few times. As DNA, the CDR3 is TGTGCCAGCAGCGATCATCTTAGGGGATACAATGAGCAGTTCTTC. This gives the protein CASSDHLRGYNEQFF. The gene calls are TRBV11-3 and TRBJ2-1; tentative D call: TRBD1 (5 bases). The V gene lost 5 bases and the J gene lost 4 bases, with 15 bases spanning the gap. Germline values: CDR1 SGHNT, CDR2 YENEEA. The CDR3 consists of 15 residues.

This chain connects TRBV7-9 to TRBJ2-1; tentatively, D is TRBD1 (5 bases). Germline V gene sequence: CDR1 SEHNR, CDR2 FQNEAQ (reference sequence). V was pared by 1 base and J by 3 bases, with 13 bases between. The length of the CDR3 is 16 residues. For the CDR3, the DNA is TGTGCCAGCAGCTTAGAATGGGGCGCTGGCTACAATGAGCAGTTCTTC. Protein product: CASSLEWGAGYNEQFF.

The V gene is TRBV5-5, the J gene TRBJ2-6; 9 bases align to TRBD1. With V trimmed by 4 bases and J by 0 bases, 11 bases remained unmatched. The germline V gene has CDR1 SGHKS and CDR2 YYEKEE (reference sequence). This CDR3 comprises 19 residues. The CDR3, as DNA: TGTGCCAGCAGCCCCCTACCGGGACAGGGAGTCTCTGGGGCCAACGTCCTGACTTTC. This codes for CASSPLPGQGVSGANVLTF. The whole variable domain, filled in from reference TRBV5-5 and TRBJ2-6, reads DAGVTQSPTHLIKTRGQQVTLRCSPISGHKSVSWYQQVLGQGPQFIFQYYEKEERGRGNFPDRFSARQFPNYSSELNVNALLLGDSALYLCASSPLPGQGVSGANVLTFGAGSRLTVL.

This chain uses TRBV10-3 with TRBJ1-1; TRBD1 is a possible D gene (5 bases). Germline V gene lookup returns CDR1 ENHRY and CDR2 SYGVKD. CDR3 size: 15 residues. The germline V and J ends were trimmed by 6 bases and 2 bases, with 16 bases remaining between them. DNA of the CDR3: TGTGCCATCAGCGACCCGGACACGGGAAACACTGAAGCTTTCTTT. Its protein product is CAISDPDTGNTEAFF.

The CDR3 nucleotides are TGTGCCAGCAGTTTTGTCCAGCCGAGGAAAGAAACAGATACGCAGTATTTT. Residues: CASSFVQPRKETDTQYF. The genes are TRBV27 and TRBJ2-3, with D unresolved. This CDR3 region has 17 residues. Per germline, CDR1 MNHEY and CDR2 SMNVEV (reference sequence). The V end lost 3 bases, the J end lost 3 bases, and 19 bases lay between the germline ends.

The chain carries TRBV6-1 and TRBJ2-3; 8 bases line up with TRBD2. In germline, CDR1 is MNHNS, CDR2 SASEGT. CDR3 length: 17 amino acids. V lost 2 bases, J lost 5 bases, and 12 bases stayed unmatched. CDR3 protein: CASSERTSQPSGDTQYF. Written as DNA, the CDR3 is TGTGCCAGCAGTGAAAGGACTAGCCAACCTTCGGGAGATACGCAGTATTTT.

The V gene is TRBV27, the J gene TRBJ2-3; TRBD2 matches at 7 bases. The germline V gene has CDR1 MNHEY and CDR2 SMNVEV (reference sequence). CDR3 size: 17 residues. Trimming took 0 bases from V and 6 from J; bases not matched to a gene: 12. As DNA, the CDR3 is TGTGCCAGCAGTTTATCCGTCTTCGCGGGAGCCACGGATACGCAGTATTTT. As protein: CASSLSVFAGATDTQYF.

The gene calls are TRBV7-2 and TRBJ1-2; D not resolved. V lost 0 bases and J lost 6, with 14 bases in between. The CDR3 spans 15 residues. Germline V lookup: CDR1 SGHTA, CDR2 FQGNSA. This chain's CDR3 is CASSLAVWGGNGYTF. The CDR3 DNA reads as TGTGCCAGCAGCTTAGCGGTCTGGGGTGGAAATGGCTACACCTTC.